The clone carrying this T cell receptor beta chain appeared many times. Its antigen is still unknown. The data originate from a study of T cells in Graves' hyperthyroidism and ophthalmopathy. The study's findings and limits: The model's output predicted ophthalmopathy at a median of around 6.9 months prior to onset. Using 13 V-J features, a model discriminated ophthalmopathy from stable hyperthyroidism.

Initially, at the first diagnosis of hyperthyroidism and before any ophthalmopathy symptoms, blood was sampled. Amplification yielded TCR beta CDR3 regions, with RNA transcripts as the source. First-round RT-PCR targeting the TCR CDR3 was performed with the HTBI primer set. TCRdb re-derived calls from the multiplex PCR reads in MiXCR, one entry per CDR3 protein. The sample has about 580,000 distinct CDR3 sequences; roughly 14% are singletons. V was shortened by 2 bases and J by 5 bases, with 13 bases between the two germline ends. Germline V lookup: CDR1 MDHEN, CDR2 SYDVKM. The CDR3 covers 14 residues.

The genes are TRBV28 and TRBJ2-7, with D perhaps matching TRBD2 (5 bases). This sequence was found in a woman in her thirties with Graves' hyperthyroidism that later progressed to Graves' ophthalmopathy. Sequences were obtained from blood. CDR3 sequence: CASSLTWGVHEQYF. DNA for the CDR3: TGTGCCAGCAGTTTAACCTGGGGAGTCCACGAGCAGTACTTC.